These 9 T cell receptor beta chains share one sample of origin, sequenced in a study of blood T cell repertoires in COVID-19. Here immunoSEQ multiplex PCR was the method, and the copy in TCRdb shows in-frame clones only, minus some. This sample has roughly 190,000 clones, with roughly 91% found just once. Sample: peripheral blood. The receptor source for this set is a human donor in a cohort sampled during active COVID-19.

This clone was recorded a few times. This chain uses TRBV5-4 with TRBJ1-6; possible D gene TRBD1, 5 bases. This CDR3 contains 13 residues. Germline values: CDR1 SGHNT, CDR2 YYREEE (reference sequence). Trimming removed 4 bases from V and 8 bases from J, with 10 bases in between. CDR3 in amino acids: CASSTPGYSPLHF. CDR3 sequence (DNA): TGTGCCAGCAGCACACCAGGGTATTCACCCCTCCACTTT.

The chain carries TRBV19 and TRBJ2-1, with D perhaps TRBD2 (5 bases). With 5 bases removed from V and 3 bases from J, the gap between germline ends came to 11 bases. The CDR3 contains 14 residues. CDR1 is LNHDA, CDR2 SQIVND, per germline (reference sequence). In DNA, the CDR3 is TGTGCCAGTAGTCCGACACTAGACTACAATGAGCAGTTCTTC. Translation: CASSPTLDYNEQFF.

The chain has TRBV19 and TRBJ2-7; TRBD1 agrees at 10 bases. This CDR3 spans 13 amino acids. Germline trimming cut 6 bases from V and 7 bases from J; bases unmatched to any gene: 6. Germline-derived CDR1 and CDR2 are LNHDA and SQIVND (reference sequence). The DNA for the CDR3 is TGTGCCAGTAGCACAGACAGGGGGCGTGAGCAGTACTTC. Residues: CASSTDRGREQYF.

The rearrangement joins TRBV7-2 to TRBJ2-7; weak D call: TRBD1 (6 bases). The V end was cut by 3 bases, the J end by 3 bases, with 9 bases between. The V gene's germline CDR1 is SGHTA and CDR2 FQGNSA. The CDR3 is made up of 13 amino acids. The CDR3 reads CASSLAGDYEQYF. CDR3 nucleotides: TGTGCCAGCAGCTTGGCAGGGGACTACGAGCAGTACTTC.

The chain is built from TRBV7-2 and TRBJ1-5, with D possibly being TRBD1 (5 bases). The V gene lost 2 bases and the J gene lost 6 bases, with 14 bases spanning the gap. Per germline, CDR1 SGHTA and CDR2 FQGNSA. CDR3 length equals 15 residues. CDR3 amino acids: CASSLNGAGGQPQHF. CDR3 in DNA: TGTGCCAGCAGCTTAAATGGGGCGGGGGGTCAGCCCCAGCATTTT.

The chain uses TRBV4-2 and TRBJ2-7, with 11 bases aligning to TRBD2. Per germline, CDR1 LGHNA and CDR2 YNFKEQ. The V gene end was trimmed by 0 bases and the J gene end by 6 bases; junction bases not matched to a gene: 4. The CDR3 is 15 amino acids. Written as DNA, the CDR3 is TGTGCCAGCAGCCAAGAACTAGCGGGAGAGCGCGAGCAGTACTTC. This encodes CASSQELAGEREQYF.

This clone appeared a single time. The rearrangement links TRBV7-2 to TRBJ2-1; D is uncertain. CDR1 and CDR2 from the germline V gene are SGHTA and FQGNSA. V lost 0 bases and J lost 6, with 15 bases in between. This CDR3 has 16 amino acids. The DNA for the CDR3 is TGTGCCAGCAGCTTAGCATCCCACCCGACAACCAATGAGCAGTTCTTC. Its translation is CASSLASHPTTNEQFF.

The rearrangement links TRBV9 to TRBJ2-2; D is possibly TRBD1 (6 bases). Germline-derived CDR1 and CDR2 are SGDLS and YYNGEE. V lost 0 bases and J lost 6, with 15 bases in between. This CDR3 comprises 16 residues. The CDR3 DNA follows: TGTGCCAGCAGCGTAGGGGCGGGTCAGGGGTCCGGGGAGCTGTTTTTT. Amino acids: CASSVGAGQGSGELFF.

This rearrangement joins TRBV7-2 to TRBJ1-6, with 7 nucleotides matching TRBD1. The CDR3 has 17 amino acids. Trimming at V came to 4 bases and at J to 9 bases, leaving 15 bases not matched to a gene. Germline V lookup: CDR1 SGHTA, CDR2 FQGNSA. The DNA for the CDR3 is TGTGCCAGCAGCTCTAGAGGGTACGAGGGGGCGAGTTCACCCCTCCACTTT. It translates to CASSSRGYEGASSPLHF.